This entry concerns a single T cell receptor beta chain. Its antigen is undetermined. This entry is derived from a study of beta chain features in type 1 diabetes. CDR1 is SQVTM, CDR2 ANQGSEA, per germline. The V segment lost 6 bases and the J segment 13 bases; nucleotides outside the gene matches: 3. This CDR3 comprises 10 residues. Study findings and constraints: Moderate but significant shortening of TCRB CDR3s was recorded in all four CD4+ subsets from Type 1 diabetes patients. It was not settled here whether HLA type affects TCRB rearrangement.

Each sorted population was over 98% pure. What was sequenced were expressed TCRB transcripts, since all of the isolated RNA had been reverse transcribed. Naive, central memory and regulatory T cell samples produced a mean of about 3.5 million reads. Only in-frame clones appear in the TCRdb table, and some are missing; sequencing was by immunoSEQ multiplex PCR. The table shows 250,000 to 300,000 clones, with roughly 24% occurring only once. This sequence was found in a woman aged 25 to 39 with type 1 diabetes. Sequenced: naive CD4+ T cells from blood. The rearrangement joins TRBV29-1 to TRBJ1-4, with TRBD1 matching over 9 bases. CDR3 sequence (DNA): TGCAGCGTCGGGACAGGGAGACTGTTTTTT. Residues: CSVGTGRLFF.